These 22 T cell receptor beta chains were all obtained from the same sample, sequenced in a study of shared clonotypes between healthy human individuals. TCRdb's copy holds only in-frame clones and misses some; the assay was immunoSEQ multiplex PCR. Among roughly 760,000 clones, 74% were seen once, and the ten largest hold approximately 1.6%. The specimen was memory CD4+ T cells sorted from blood. The subset is: CD45RA-negative fraction. The receptors originated from a woman in her twenties or thirties in good health.

This chain joins TRBV15 and TRBJ2-2, with a weak D call TRBD2 (6 bases). The CDR3 is made up of 15 amino acids. Germline assignment: CDR1 LNHNV and CDR2 YYDKDF (reference sequence). V was trimmed by 1 base and J by 7 bases, leaving 13 bases between them. CDR3: CATSRVAGFDGELFF. For the CDR3, the DNA is TGTGCCACCAGCAGAGTTGCGGGATTCGACGGGGAGCTGTTTTTT.

There are a few counts of this clone. Other DNA sequences of this sample code for an identical CDR3. The V and J genes are TRBV5-1 and TRBJ1-5; no clear D. Trimming took 0 bases from V and 1 from J, leaving 5 bases between them. Germline CDR1 and CDR2: SGHRS and YFSETQ. The CDR3 has 14 amino acids. Written as DNA, the CDR3 is TGCGCCAGCAGCTTGGATGGCAGCAATCAGCCCCAGCATTTT. This translates into CASSLDGSNQPQHF.

This clone has just a few counts. The chain combines TRBV6-6 with TRBJ2-7; 7 bases agree with TRBD1. The CDR3 is made up of 14 amino acids. Germline CDR1 is MNHNY and CDR2 is SVGAGI (reference sequence). V trimming: 6 bases; J trimming: 2 bases; junction bases outside the gene matches: 7. The CDR3 loop reads CASSSGQAAYEQYF. CDR3 in DNA: TGTGCCAGCAGCAGCGGACAGGCCGCCTACGAGCAGTACTTC.

This sequence joins TRBV5-1 and TRBJ2-1; the D gene is possibly TRBD2 (6 bases). The CDR3 runs to 15 residues. CDR1 and CDR2 (germline): SGHRS, YFSETQ. V was pared by 1 base and J by 2 bases, with 10 bases between. CDR3 coding DNA: TGCGCCAGCAGCTTGAGTTCTAGCGCCTACAATGAGCAGTTCTTC. It encodes CASSLSSSAYNEQFF.

This clone has a handful of counts. The same CDR3 arises from other DNA sequences in this sample as well. The genes are TRBV6-5 and TRBJ1-5; D is unresolved. The length of the CDR3 is 12 residues. Trimming pared 6 bases from V and 5 bases from J, leaving 8 bases between. Germline CDR1 MNHEY, CDR2 SVGAGI. Here the CDR3 DNA reads TGTGCCAGCAGGGCAGGTGATCAGCCCCAGCATTTT. Encoded protein: CASRAGDQPQHF.

The chain recombines TRBV15 with TRBJ2-3, with D perhaps matching TRBD2 (5 bases). From germline, CDR1 is LNHNV and CDR2 YYDKDF (reference sequence). The CDR3 has 22 amino acids. The V end lost 0 bases, the J end lost 10 bases, and 38 bases lay between the germline ends. The CDR3 bases are TGTGCCACCAGCAGAGATCGGTTAGTAGGTTCTGTCAGGCTCGGAGGTGGACGGGCGCAGTATTTT. Amino acids: CATSRDRLVGSVRLGGGRAQYF.

This chain links TRBV6-1 with TRBJ2-2, with D perhaps matching TRBD1 or TRBD2 (5 bases each). Trimming shortened V by 0 bases and J by 7 bases, and 6 bases separated the two germline ends. The germline V gene encodes CDR1 MNHNS and CDR2 SASEGT. The CDR3 sequence is 13 residues long. In DNA form, the CDR3 reads TGTGCCAGCAGTGAAGCGGGGGTCGGGGAGCTGTTTTTT. Protein product: CASSEAGVGELFF.

This sequence joins TRBV4-1 and TRBJ2-7, with D tentatively TRBD2 (5 bases). The CDR3 is 14 residues long. Trimming took off 0 bases at V and 6 bases at J, with 12 bases between the two ends. CDR1 is MGHRA and CDR2 is YSYEKL in the germline V gene. The CDR3 nucleotides read TGCGCCAGCAGCCAAGATCCCTCGGGGATCGAGCAGTACTTC. This encodes CASSQDPSGIEQYF.

The V call is TRBV2, the J call TRBJ2-1; 9 positions agree with TRBD1. The V and J ends lost 3 bases and 4 bases, in that order; junction bases with no gene match: 13. Looked up from germline, CDR1 is SNHLY and CDR2 is FYNNEI. The length of the CDR3 is 18 residues. CDR3 in DNA: TGTGCCAGCAGTGACCCATCCACCGGGACAGGGACATACAATGAGCAGTTCTTC. It translates to CASSDPSTGTGTYNEQFF.

The genes are TRBV28 and TRBJ1-6; maybe TRBD1 (6 bases). V dropped 9 bases and J dropped 7 bases, with 22 bases sitting between them. Germline CDR1 MDHEN, CDR2 SYDVKM. This CDR3 has 16 amino acids. The CDR3: CASSAARGTPNSPLHF. CDR3 nucleotides: TGTGCCAGTAGCGCGGCCCGCGGGACACCAAATTCACCCCTCCACTTT. The full variable domain, rest sourced from reference TRBV28 and TRBJ1-6, is DVKVTQSSRYLVKRTGEKVFLECVQDMDHENMFWYRQDPGLGLRLIYFSYDVKMKEKGDIPEGYSVSREKKERFSLILESASTNQTSMYLCASSAARGTPNSPLHFGNGTRLTVT.

This sequence joins TRBV10-3 and TRBJ1-1; 11 bases fit TRBD1. The CDR3 runs to 14 residues. Germline CDR1 is ENHRY and CDR2 is SYGVKD. The ends lost 7 bases at V and 5 bases at J; junction bases unmatched: 6. The CDR3 is CAITGQGAGTEAFF. CDR3 nucleotide sequence: TGTGCCATCACCGGACAGGGGGCGGGAACTGAAGCTTTCTTT.

The V gene is TRBV2, the J gene TRBJ1-3; D is ambiguous. This CDR3 is 14 amino acids long. The ends were cut back, 4 bases at V and 4 bases at J, with 11 bases in the middle. Germline V gene data show CDR1 as SNHLY and CDR2 as FYNNEI. The CDR3 nucleotides are TGTGCCAGCAGTGTGACCGGGTTGGGAAACACCATATATTTT. The encoded protein is CASSVTGLGNTIYF.

The chain has TRBV10-3 and TRBJ1-2; D remains unclear. The CDR3 runs 16 residues. V gave up 6 bases and J gave up 7 bases, with 24 bases separating them. Germline CDR1 and CDR2: ENHRY and SYGVKD. CDR3 DNA sequence: TGTGCCATCAGCAATAGTAGTCCGGGCAGAGGAGGTGGCTACACCTTC. The encoded protein is CAISNSSPGRGGGYTF.

The rearrangement links TRBV7-7 to TRBJ1-2; D is ambiguous. The CDR3 extends over 12 amino acids. V was trimmed by 5 bases and J by 7 bases, leaving 11 bases between them. Germline CDR1 reads SSHAT; CDR2 reads FNYEAQ (reference sequence). The CDR3 sequence: CASSPIGSGYTF. The CDR3 nucleotides read TGTGCCAGCAGCCCGATCGGGAGTGGCTACACCTTC.

This clone was seen only once. The CDR3 loop reads CASSFSLGNYEQYF. CDR3 sequence (DNA): TGTGCCAGCAGCTTCTCCCTAGGGAACTACGAGCAGTACTTC. The rearrangement joins TRBV7-8 to TRBJ2-7; unclear D gene. The CDR3 spans 14 residues. The ends were cut back, 3 bases at V and 3 bases at J, with 12 bases in the middle. The germline gives CDR1 SGHVS, CDR2 FQNEAQ. Filled out from reference TRBV7-8 and TRBJ2-7, the complete variable domain reads GAGVSQSPRYKVAKRGQDVALRCDPISGHVSLFWYQQALGQGPEFLTYFQNEAQLDKSGLPSDRFFAERPEGSVSTLKIQRTQQEDSAVYLCASSFSLGNYEQYFGPGTRLTVT.

The chain joins TRBV19 to TRBJ1-1, with D possibly matching TRBD1 (6 bases). The CDR3 totals 14 residues. From germline, CDR1 is LNHDA and CDR2 SQIVND (reference sequence). V was trimmed by 5 bases and J by 3 bases, leaving 13 bases between them. CDR3 sequence (DNA): TGTGCCAGTAGTGAACAGGGACCCTACACTGAAGCTTTCTTT. This sequence encodes CASSEQGPYTEAFF.

J is TRBJ2-2 and V is TRBV28; D call uncertain. The V end lost 6 bases, the J end lost 1 base, and 15 bases lay between the germline ends. This CDR3 has 16 amino acids. Germline-derived CDR1 and CDR2 are MDHEN and SYDVKM. CDR3 DNA sequence: TGTGCCAGCAGCACCTACTGGAGCCTGAACACCGGGGAGCTGTTTTTT. Its protein is CASSTYWSLNTGELFF.

This sequence joins TRBV7-9 and TRBJ1-2; tentative D call: TRBD1 (5 bases). V was clipped by 3 bases and J by 2 bases, with 10 bases between them. The CDR3 is made up of 14 amino acids. The germline gives CDR1 SEHNR, CDR2 FQNEAQ (reference sequence). The CDR3 DNA reads TGTGCCAGCAGCTTGCAGGGCGAGAACTATGGCTACACCTTC. Translated: CASSLQGENYGYTF.

The chain is built from TRBV20-1 and TRBJ2-4; D gene unclear. Germline loops: CDR1 DFQATT, CDR2 SNEGSKA (reference sequence). The CDR3 has 10 residues. The ends were cut back, 6 bases at V and 12 bases at J, with 12 bases in the middle. Written as DNA, the CDR3 is TGCAGTGCCGCCGAGGTTGGTCAGTACTTC. It encodes CSAAEVGQYF.

The J gene is TRBJ1-2, the V gene TRBV5-1; perhaps TRBD1 as D (5 bases). The CDR3 loop spans 14 amino acids. Between the trimmed V and J ends, which lost 4 bases and 0 bases, there was a span of 10 bases. CDR1 is SGHRS and CDR2 is YFSETQ in the germline V gene. The CDR3 sequence is CASSAGGANYGYTF. In DNA, the CDR3 is TGCGCCAGCAGCGCGGGGGGAGCTAACTATGGCTACACCTTC.

The V call is TRBV11-2, the J call TRBJ2-3, with a weak D call TRBD2 (6 bases). V was trimmed by 5 bases and J by 2 bases, leaving 17 bases between them. Germline assignment: CDR1 SGHAT and CDR2 FQNNGV. The CDR3 consists of 16 residues. The CDR3 DNA sequence: TGTGCCAGCAGCCTCGTAAGCGCGGGAAACACAGATACGCAGTATTTT. It codes for CASSLVSAGNTDTQYF.

The chain couples TRBV7-8 to TRBJ2-1, with 10 bases lining up with TRBD2. Trimming at V came to 8 bases and at J to 5 bases, leaving 3 bases not matched to a gene. Germline V gene lookup returns CDR1 SGHVS and CDR2 FQNEAQ. CDR3 length equals 13 residues. CDR3 bases: TGTGCCAGCCTCGGACTAGCGGACAATGAGCAGTTCTTC. Protein sequence: CASLGLADNEQFF. Full variable domain (outside the CDR3, taken from reference TRBV7-8 and TRBJ2-1): GAGVSQSPRYKVAKRGQDVALRCDPISGHVSLFWYQQALGQGPEFLTYFQNEAQLDKSGLPSDRFFAERPEGSVSTLKIQRTQQEDSAVYLCASLGLADNEQFFGPGTRLTVL.